This TCR beta chain was found in a study of blood T cell repertoires in COVID-19. In the study overall: Samples came from the United States, Italy and Spain, spanning acute and convalescent COVID-19. In each case, the material was cDNA or gDNA derived from T cells, B-cell-depleted T cells, or PBMCs.

Original processing notes: From reference gene primer amplification, estimates of nucleated cell counts were derived. Profiled with immunoSEQ multiplex PCR; TCRdb holds only in-frame clones, not every one. That table gives V, J and clone size, and the DNA gave D and trimming. The data contain 50,000 to 65,000 clones, 80% to 95% of them singletons. This clonotype was sampled from a middle-aged man with acute or convalescent COVID-19. Sequencing was done on a sample of peripheral blood.

The CDR3 DNA reads TGTGCCAGCAGCAAAGGACAGGGGGGGCCTGGGGCCAACGTCCTGACTTTC. This codes for CASSKGQGGPGANVLTF. This sequence joins TRBV5-5 and TRBJ2-6, with TRBD1 identical over 10 bases. CDR1 and CDR2 (germline): SGHKS, YYEKEE (reference sequence). Unmatched junction bases numbered 6, after V lost 4 bases and J lost 2 bases. CDR3 size: 17 residues.